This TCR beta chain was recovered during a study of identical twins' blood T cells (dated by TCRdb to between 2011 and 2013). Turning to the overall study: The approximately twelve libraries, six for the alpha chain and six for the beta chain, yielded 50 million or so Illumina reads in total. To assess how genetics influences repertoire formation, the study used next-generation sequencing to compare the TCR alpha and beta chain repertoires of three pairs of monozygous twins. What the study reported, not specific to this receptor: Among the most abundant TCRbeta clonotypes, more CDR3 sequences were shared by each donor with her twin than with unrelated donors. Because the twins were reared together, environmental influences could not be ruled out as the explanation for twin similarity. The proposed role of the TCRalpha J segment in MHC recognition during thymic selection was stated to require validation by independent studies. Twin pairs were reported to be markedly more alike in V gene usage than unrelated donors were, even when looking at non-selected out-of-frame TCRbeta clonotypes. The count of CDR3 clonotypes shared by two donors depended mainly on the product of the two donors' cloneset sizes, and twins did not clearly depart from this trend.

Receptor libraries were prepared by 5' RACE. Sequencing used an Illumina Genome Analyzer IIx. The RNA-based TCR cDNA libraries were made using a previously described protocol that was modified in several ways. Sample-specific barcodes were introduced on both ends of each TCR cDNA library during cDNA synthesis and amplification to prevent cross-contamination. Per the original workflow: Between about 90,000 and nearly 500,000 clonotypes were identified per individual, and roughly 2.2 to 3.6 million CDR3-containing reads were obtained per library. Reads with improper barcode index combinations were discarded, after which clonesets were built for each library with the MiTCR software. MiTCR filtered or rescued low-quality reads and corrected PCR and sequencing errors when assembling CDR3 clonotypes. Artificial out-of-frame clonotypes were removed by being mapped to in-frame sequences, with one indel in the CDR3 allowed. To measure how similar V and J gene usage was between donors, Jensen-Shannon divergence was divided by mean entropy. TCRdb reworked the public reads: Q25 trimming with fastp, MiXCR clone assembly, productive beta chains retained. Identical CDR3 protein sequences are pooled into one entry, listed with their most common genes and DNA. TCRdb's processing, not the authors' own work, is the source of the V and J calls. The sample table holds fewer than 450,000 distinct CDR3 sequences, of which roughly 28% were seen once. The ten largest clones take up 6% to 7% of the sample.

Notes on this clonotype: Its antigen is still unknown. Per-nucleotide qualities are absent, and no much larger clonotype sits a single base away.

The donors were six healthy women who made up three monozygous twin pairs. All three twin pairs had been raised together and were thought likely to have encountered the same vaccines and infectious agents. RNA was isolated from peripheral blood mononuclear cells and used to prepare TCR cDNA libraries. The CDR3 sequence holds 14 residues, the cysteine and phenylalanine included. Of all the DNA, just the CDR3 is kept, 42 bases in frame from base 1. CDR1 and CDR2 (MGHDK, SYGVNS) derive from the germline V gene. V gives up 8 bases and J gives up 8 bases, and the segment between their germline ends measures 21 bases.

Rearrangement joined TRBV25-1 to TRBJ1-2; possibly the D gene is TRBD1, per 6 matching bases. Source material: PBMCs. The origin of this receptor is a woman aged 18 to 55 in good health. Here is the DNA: TGTGCCAGCGGGGGACACTCCCGTTATGACGGCTACACCTTC. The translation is CASGGHSRYDGYTF.